Here is one TCR beta chain with its context. Its antigen is unidentified. CDR3 length equals 15 residues. Germline V CDR1 and CDR2: SGHRS, YFSETQ. V gave up 4 bases and J gave up 4 bases; unmatched junction bases: 9. The method was immunoSEQ multiplex PCR; TCRdb's version includes in-frame clones alone and lacks a portion of them. The sample contains approximately 120,000 clones, 70% to 90% of which appear only once. The sample belongs to a study of T cell responses to AZD1222 COVID-19 vaccine. Overall study results and limits: Within unmutated variant regions lay the reported targets of nearly half of spike-specific TCRs.

The source of this sequence is an adult in good health. The source material was peripheral blood, sampled on day 0 of AZD1222 vaccination. V gene TRBV5-1 combines with J gene TRBJ1-1; 8 nucleotides agree with TRBD1. The CDR3 region has the DNA TGCGCCAGCAGCCCCCAGACAGGGGATGGCACTGAAGCTTTCTTT. Amino acid sequence: CASSPQTGDGTEAFF. Complete variable domain (other parts from reference TRBV5-1 and TRBJ1-1): KAGVTQTPRYLIKTRGQQVTLSCSPISGHRSVSWYQQTPGQGLQFLFEYFSETQRNKGNFPGRFSGRQFSNSRSEMNVSTLELGDSALYLCASSPQTGDGTEAFFGQGTRLTVV.